One and the same sample provided the 32 T cell receptor beta chains below, sequenced in a study of T cell changes during pregnancy in multiple sclerosis. TCRdb's table, derived via immunoSEQ multiplex PCR, lists solely in-frame clones and lacks some. The repertoire consists of under 90,000 clones, with 94% occurring once and the leading ten covering around 0.91%. Sequencing used peripheral blood, obtained in the second trimester of pregnancy. These receptors were collected from a female donor in good health, enrolled as a control in a pregnancy study.

The chain couples TRBV7-6 to TRBJ1-2; D is uncertain. The germline V and J ends were trimmed by 2 bases and 6 bases, with 13 bases remaining between them. Germline V gene lookup returns CDR1 SGHVS and CDR2 FNYEAQ. This CDR3 spans 14 amino acids. The CDR3, as DNA: TGTGCCAGCAGCTTAACCCCAGGAGGTAATGGCTACACCTTC. Translation: CASSLTPGGNGYTF. Looking up the rest from reference TRBV7-6 and TRBJ1-2 gives the full variable domain: GAGVSQSPRYKVTKRGQDVALRCDPISGHVSLYWYRQALGQGPEFLTYFNYEAQQDKSGLPNDRFSAERPEGSISTLTIQRTEQRDSAMYRCASSLTPGGNGYTFGSGTRLTVV.

The chain combines TRBV4-1 with TRBJ2-7; D remains unclear. The germline V gene encodes CDR1 MGHRA and CDR2 YSYEKL. CDR3 size: 14 residues. With 4 bases removed from V and 2 bases from J, the gap between germline ends came to 12 bases. Written as DNA, the CDR3 is TGCGCCAGCAGCCCAGGCATATACGCCTACGAGCAGTACTTC. Protein: CASSPGIYAYEQYF.

J is TRBJ2-3 and V is TRBV11-2; weak D call: TRBD1 (6 bases). The CDR3 covers 15 residues. V lost 6 bases and J lost 4, with 17 bases in between. The germline V gene encodes CDR1 SGHAT and CDR2 FQNNGV. The CDR3 loop is CASSEKGETADTQYF. The CDR3 DNA sequence: TGTGCCAGCAGTGAGAAGGGGGAGACAGCAGATACGCAGTATTTT.

The chain has TRBV29-1 and TRBJ2-7; D is perhaps TRBD2 (5 bases). This CDR3 has 11 residues. Germline lookup yields CDR1 SQVTM and CDR2 ANQGSEA. V lost 7 bases to trimming and J lost 4 bases, with 11 bases between them. The CDR3 bases are TGCAGCGGAAGACGGGGTTACGAGCAGTACTTC. Its protein is CSGRRGYEQYF.

This chain joins TRBV5-1 and TRBJ2-1, with TRBD1 as a possible D gene (5 bases). The V gene's germline CDR1 is SGHRS and CDR2 YFSETQ. The CDR3 contains 15 residues. V dropped 0 bases and J dropped 3 bases, with 10 bases sitting between them. The chain's CDR3 is CASSLGQGSYNEQFF. CDR3 bases: TGCGCCAGCAGCTTGGGTCAGGGAAGCTACAATGAGCAGTTCTTC. Complete variable domain (other parts from reference TRBV5-1 and TRBJ2-1): KAGVTQTPRYLIKTRGQQVTLSCSPISGHRSVSWYQQTPGQGLQFLFEYFSETQRNKGNFPGRFSGRQFSNSRSEMNVSTLELGDSALYLCASSLGQGSYNEQFFGPGTRLTVL.

The rearrangement uses TRBV5-1 and TRBJ2-1; 7 bases fit TRBD2. The CDR3 runs 16 residues. CDR1 is SGHRS and CDR2 is YFSETQ in the germline V gene. The V gene end was trimmed by 1 base and the J gene end by 0 bases; junction bases not matched to a gene: 4. The DNA of the CDR3 is TGCGCCAGCAGCTTGAGGTCTAGCGGCTCCTACAATGAGCAGTTCTTC. Amino acid sequence: CASSLRSSGSYNEQFF.

The rearrangement uses TRBV6-5 and TRBJ1-4; 7 nucleotides align to TRBD1. The trim removed 6 bases at V and 6 bases at J, leaving 4 bases unmatched. Germline CDR1 and CDR2: MNHEY and SVGAGI. The CDR3 is 13 residues long. The CDR3 sequence is CASSLDRDEKLFF. The DNA of the CDR3 is TGTGCCAGCAGCCTCGACAGGGATGAAAAACTGTTTTTT.

The chain joins TRBV6-5 to TRBJ1-2, with a tentative D call TRBD1 (6 bases). V lost 6 bases, J lost 6 bases, and 14 bases lay in between. Germline CDR1 and CDR2: MNHEY and SVGAGI. This CDR3 has 13 residues. The CDR3 loop reads CASSRGGRDGYTF. For the CDR3, the DNA is TGTGCCAGCAGCCGGGGGGGCAGGGATGGCTACACCTTC.

The rearrangement uses TRBV27 and TRBJ2-3; 12 bases fit TRBD2. From germline, CDR1 is MNHEY and CDR2 SMNVEV (reference sequence). This CDR3 comprises 14 residues. V gave up 6 bases and J gave up 4 bases; unmatched junction bases: 2. The DNA for the CDR3 is TGTGCCAGCAGGACTAGCGGGAGCCCAGATACGCAGTATTTT. This sequence encodes CASRTSGSPDTQYF.

The chain recombines TRBV7-9 with TRBJ1-4, with D possibly being TRBD1 (5 bases). V lost 5 bases to trimming and J lost 2 bases, with 18 bases between them. The germline V gene encodes CDR1 SEHNR and CDR2 FQNEAQ (reference sequence). The CDR3 is made up of 17 amino acids. This CDR3 is CASSQGLGGRTNEKLFF. In DNA form, the CDR3 reads TGTGCCAGCAGCCAGGGCCTCGGGGGAAGGACTAATGAAAAACTGTTTTTT.

V gene TRBV9 combines with J gene TRBJ2-2, with D perhaps TRBD2 (5 bases). The germline V gene encodes CDR1 SGDLS and CDR2 YYNGEE. V gave up 4 bases and J gave up 6 bases, with 7 bases separating them. The CDR3 sequence is 12 residues long. Here the CDR3 reads CASSPGAGELFF. The CDR3, as DNA: TGTGCCAGCAGCCCCGGGGCCGGGGAGCTGTTTTTT.

This rearrangement joins TRBV9 to TRBJ1-1; 7 positions match TRBD1. The CDR3 sequence is 15 residues long. Unmatched junction bases numbered 6, after V lost 0 bases and J lost 4 bases. CDR1 and CDR2 (germline): SGDLS, YYNGEE. The CDR3 spells CASSVATGDGTEAFF. CDR3 coding DNA: TGTGCCAGCAGCGTAGCCACAGGGGATGGCACTGAAGCTTTCTTT. Supplemented by reference TRBV9 and TRBJ1-1, the full variable domain reads DSGVTQTPKHLITATGQRVTLRCSPRSGDLSVYWYQQSLDQGLQFLIQYYNGEERAKGNILERFSAQQFPDLHSELNLSSLELGDSALYFCASSVATGDGTEAFFGQGTRLTVV.

This sequence joins TRBV6-5 and TRBJ1-2; D might be TRBD1 (5 bases). The CDR3 runs to 13 residues. CDR1 is MNHEY and CDR2 is SVGAGI in the germline V gene. The V and J ends lost 7 bases and 8 bases respectively, with 17 bases between them. CDR3 coding DNA: TGTGCCAGCACCCGGGGGGTCTCCTCGGGCTACACCTTC. Residues: CASTRGVSSGYTF.

The chain has TRBV2 and TRBJ2-1, with unresolved D. CDR1 and CDR2 (germline): SNHLY, FYNNEI. The CDR3 loop spans 14 amino acids. V was cut by 3 bases and J by 2 bases, with 8 bases left in between. The DNA of the CDR3 is TGTGCCAGCAGTGACCCAGGTACCTACAATGAGCAGTTCTTC. This translates into CASSDPGTYNEQFF.

The chain recombines TRBV7-2 with TRBJ2-2; 8 bases are shared with TRBD1. In germline, CDR1 is SGHTA, CDR2 FQGNSA. CDR3 length: 15 residues. V lost 4 bases, J lost 7 bases, and 8 bases stayed unmatched. CDR3: CASSYGQGRDGELFF. The CDR3 DNA reads TGTGCCAGCAGCTACGGACAGGGTCGGGACGGGGAGCTGTTTTTT.

CDR3 DNA sequence: TGTGCCAGTAGAAGTACAGGGGGCCGAAACACCATATATTTT. Translation gives CASRSTGGRNTIYF. The chain recombines TRBV19 with TRBJ1-3; TRBD1 agrees at 9 bases. V dropped 6 bases and J dropped 5; count of bases not matched to a gene: 5. CDR3 length: 14 amino acids. Germline loops: CDR1 LNHDA, CDR2 SQIVND (reference sequence). The full variable domain, in which reference TRBV19 and TRBJ1-3 provide the parts outside the CDR3, is DGGITQSPKYLFRKEGQNVTLSCEQNLNHDAMYWYRQDPGQGLRLIYYSQIVNDFQKGDIAEGYSVSREKKESFPLTVTSAQKNPTAFYLCASRSTGGRNTIYFGEGSWLTVV.

V usage is TRBV2 and J usage is TRBJ2-7; possible D gene TRBD2, 5 bases. The CDR3 has 15 amino acids. The V end lost 6 bases, the J end lost 2 bases, and 17 bases lay between the germline ends. Germline V gives CDR1 SNHLY, CDR2 FYNNEI. The CDR3: CASSALGWGAYEQYF. The CDR3 nucleotides are TGTGCCAGCAGCGCCTTGGGTTGGGGAGCCTACGAGCAGTACTTC. Looking up the rest from reference TRBV2 and TRBJ2-7 gives the full variable domain: EPEVTQTPSHQVTQMGQEVILRCVPISNHLYFYWYRQILGQKVEFLVSFYNNEISEKSEIFDDQFSVERPDGSNFTLKIRSTKLEDSAMYFCASSALGWGAYEQYFGPGTRLTVT.

The V call is TRBV2, the J call TRBJ2-3, with 7 bases that match TRBD2. The CDR3 length is 15 residues. Germline CDR1 and CDR2: SNHLY and FYNNEI. J gave up 2 bases and V 8 bases, and 10 bases lay outside the gene matches. CDR3 in amino acids: CASAEVAGYTDTQYF. CDR3 coding DNA: TGTGCCAGCGCTGAGGTAGCGGGTTACACAGATACGCAGTATTTT.

This rearrangement joins TRBV5-1 to TRBJ1-2, with 7 bases matching TRBD1. Unmatched junction bases numbered 6, after V lost 2 bases and J lost 2 bases. Germline assignment: CDR1 SGHRS and CDR2 YFSETQ. This CDR3 is 15 amino acids long. This CDR3 reads CASSFAAGQNYGYTF. For the CDR3, the DNA is TGCGCCAGCAGCTTCGCTGCGGGACAGAACTATGGCTACACCTTC.

The chain recombines TRBV2 with TRBJ2-3; the match to TRBD1 covers 7 bases. The CDR3 consists of 15 residues. V shed 8 bases and J 2 bases; nucleotides not matched to a gene: 10. In germline, CDR1 is SNHLY, CDR2 FYNNEI. Written as DNA, the CDR3 is TGTGCCAGCTGTGGCCGGGACAGCGCCACAGATACGCAGTATTTT. Its protein is CASCGRDSATDTQYF. Combining the CDR3 with reference TRBV2 and TRBJ2-3 gives the whole variable domain EPEVTQTPSHQVTQMGQEVILRCVPISNHLYFYWYRQILGQKVEFLVSFYNNEISEKSEIFDDQFSVERPDGSNFTLKIRSTKLEDSAMYFCASCGRDSATDTQYFGPGTRLTVL.

This clone was seen a single time. The J gene is TRBJ2-3, the V gene TRBV4-1, with TRBD1 identical over 8 bases. V was clipped by 1 base and J by 2 bases; unmatched bases: 5. This CDR3 has 16 amino acids. CDR1 MGHRA and CDR2 YSYEKL come from the germline V gene. DNA of the CDR3: TGCGCCAGCAGCCAAGTCGACAGGGGAGTCACAGATACGCAGTATTTT. Amino acid sequence: CASSQVDRGVTDTQYF.

The chain recombines TRBV6-6 with TRBJ2-5; D possibly corresponds to TRBD1 (6 bases). V gave up 7 bases and J gave up 2 bases, with 17 bases separating them. Germline V gene data show CDR1 as MNHNY and CDR2 as SVGAGI (reference sequence). This CDR3 has 15 amino acids. CDR3 nucleotide sequence: TGTGCCAGCAACCAATTCAGGGGTTTTCAAGAGACCCAGTACTTC. Protein product: CASNQFRGFQETQYF.

This clone was observed once. The chain employs TRBV5-4 and TRBJ2-7; 13 nucleotides line up with TRBD2. This CDR3 contains 16 residues. After removal of 0 bases from V and 2 bases from J, the junction contained 2 bases not matched to a gene. Germline-derived CDR1 and CDR2 are SGHNT and YYREEE (reference sequence). The CDR3 nucleotides read TGTGCCAGCAGCTTGGACGGGACTAGCGGGACCTACGAGCAGTACTTC. Protein: CASSLDGTSGTYEQYF.

The rearrangement joins TRBV21-1 to TRBJ1-1; TRBD1 reflects the table's D call only, with no check against the DNA. TRBV21-1 is marked as a pseudogene. The CDR3 contains 13 residues. The CDR3 protein is CASSSTGDTEAFF. In DNA form, the CDR3 reads TGTGCCAGCAGCTCTACAGGGGACACTGAAGCTTTCTTT.

This clone was observed once. The chain has TRBV4-1 and TRBJ2-3; D possibly corresponds to TRBD2 (6 bases). The CDR3 totals 15 residues. CDR1 is MGHRA and CDR2 is YSYEKL in the germline V gene. Trimming took 1 base from V and 2 from J, leaving 10 bases between them. The CDR3 sequence: CASSQGGTLTDTQYF. The CDR3 DNA reads TGCGCCAGCAGCCAAGGCGGGACCCTCACAGATACGCAGTATTTT.

CDR3 region: CASSLQVGAGNNEQFF. The CDR3 DNA reads as TGTGCCAGCAGCTTACAGGTTGGAGCGGGCAACAATGAGCAGTTCTTC. The chain combines TRBV7-2 with TRBJ2-1; D perhaps matches TRBD2 (6 bases). This CDR3 is built from 16 residues. Germline assignment: CDR1 SGHTA and CDR2 FQGNSA. The V and J ends lost 2 bases and 5 bases respectively, with 16 bases between them.

The CDR3 region is CATSRDEYTGELFF. CDR3 coding DNA: TGTGCCACCAGCAGAGATGAGTACACCGGGGAGCTGTTTTTT. V is TRBV15 and J is TRBJ2-2, with D unclear. The V and J ends lost 0 bases and 3 bases respectively, with 5 bases between them. Germline CDR1 and CDR2: LNHNV and YYDKDF (reference sequence). The CDR3 has 14 amino acids.

The chain couples TRBV10-2 to TRBJ2-2, with D uncertain. This CDR3 spans 13 amino acids. CDR1 WSHSY and CDR2 SAAADI come from the germline V gene. The V and J ends lost 3 bases and 5 bases respectively, with 7 bases between them. The CDR3 nucleotides read TGCGCCAGCAGTGATTTTTCGACCGGGGAGCTGTTTTTT. Its translation: CASSDFSTGELFF.

CDR3 coding DNA: TGTGCCAGCAGCACGACTAGGGCCCTTGTCTACGAGCAGTACTTC. This sequence encodes CASSTTRALVYEQYF. This chain connects TRBV11-2 to TRBJ2-7; D may be TRBD2 (6 bases). Germline values: CDR1 SGHAT, CDR2 FQNNGV. Trimming took off 5 bases at V and 3 bases at J, with 17 bases between the two ends. This CDR3 has 15 amino acids.

The rearrangement uses TRBV19 and TRBJ2-7; D perhaps matches TRBD1 (6 bases). CDR1 is LNHDA and CDR2 is SQIVND in the germline V gene (reference sequence). V lost 1 base, J lost 3 bases, and 13 bases lay in between. The CDR3 covers 15 residues. CDR3 sequence reads: CASSIGPGQLYEQYF. CDR3 DNA: TGTGCCAGTAGTATAGGGCCGGGACAACTCTACGAGCAGTACTTC.

The chain has TRBV18 and TRBJ2-2, with 7 bases lining up with TRBD1. After removal of 2 bases from V and 2 bases from J, the junction contained 2 bases not matched to a gene. The CDR3 totals 15 residues. CDR1 and CDR2 from the germline V gene are KGHSH and LQKENI. The CDR3: CASSPRQGNTGELFF. CDR3 in DNA: TGTGCCAGCTCACCAAGACAGGGAAACACCGGGGAGCTGTTTTTT.

The chain employs TRBV5-1 and TRBJ2-7, with D perhaps TRBD2 (5 bases). The V and J ends lost 5 bases and 7 bases respectively, with 16 bases between them. The germline CDR1 and CDR2 sequences are SGHRS and YFSETQ. The CDR3 contains 13 residues. As DNA, the CDR3 is TGCGCCAGCAGTCCCGGACTTCCAAGGGAGCAGTACTTC. Translated: CASSPGLPREQYF.